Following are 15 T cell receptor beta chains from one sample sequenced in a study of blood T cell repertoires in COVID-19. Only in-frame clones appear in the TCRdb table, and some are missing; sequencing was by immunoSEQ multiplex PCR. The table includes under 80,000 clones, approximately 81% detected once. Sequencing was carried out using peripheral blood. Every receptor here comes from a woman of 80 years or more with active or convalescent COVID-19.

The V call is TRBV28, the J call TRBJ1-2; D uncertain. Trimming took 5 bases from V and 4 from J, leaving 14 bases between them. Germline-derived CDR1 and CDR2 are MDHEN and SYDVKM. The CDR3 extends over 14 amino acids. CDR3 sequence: CASSPLKDTYGYTF. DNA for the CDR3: TGTGCCAGCAGTCCCCTCAAAGACACCTATGGCTACACCTTC.

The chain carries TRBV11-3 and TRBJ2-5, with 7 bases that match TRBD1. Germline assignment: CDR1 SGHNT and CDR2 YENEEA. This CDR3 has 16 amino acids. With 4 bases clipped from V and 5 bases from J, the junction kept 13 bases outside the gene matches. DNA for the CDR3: TGTGCCAGCAGCTCCCCACGTGAAGGGGGCTGGGAGACCCAGTACTTC. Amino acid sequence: CASSSPREGGWETQYF. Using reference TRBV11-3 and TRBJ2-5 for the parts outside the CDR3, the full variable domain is EAGVVQSPRYKIIEKKQPVAFWCNPISGHNTLYWYLQNLGQGPELLIRYENEEAVDDSQLPKDRFSAERLKGVDSTLKIQPAELGDSAVYLCASSSPREGGWETQYFGPGTRLLVL.

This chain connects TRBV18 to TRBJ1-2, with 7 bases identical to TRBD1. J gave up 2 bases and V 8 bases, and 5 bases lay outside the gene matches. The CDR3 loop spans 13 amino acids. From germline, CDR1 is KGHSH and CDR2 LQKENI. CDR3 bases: TGTGCCAGCGCACAGGGGTTCAACTATGGCTACACCTTC. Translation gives CASAQGFNYGYTF.

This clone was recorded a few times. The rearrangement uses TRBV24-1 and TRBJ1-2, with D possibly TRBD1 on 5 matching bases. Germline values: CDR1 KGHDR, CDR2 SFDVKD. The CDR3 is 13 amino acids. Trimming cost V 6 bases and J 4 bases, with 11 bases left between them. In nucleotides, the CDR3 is TGTGCCACCAGTCCCGGGACTGTCTATGGCTACACCTTC. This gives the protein CATSPGTVYGYTF.

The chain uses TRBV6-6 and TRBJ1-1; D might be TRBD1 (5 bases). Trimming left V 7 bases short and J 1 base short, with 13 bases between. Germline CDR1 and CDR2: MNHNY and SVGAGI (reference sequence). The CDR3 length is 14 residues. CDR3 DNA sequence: TGTGCCAGCACTAAGACAGACCAGAACACTGAAGCTTTCTTT. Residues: CASTKTDQNTEAFF.

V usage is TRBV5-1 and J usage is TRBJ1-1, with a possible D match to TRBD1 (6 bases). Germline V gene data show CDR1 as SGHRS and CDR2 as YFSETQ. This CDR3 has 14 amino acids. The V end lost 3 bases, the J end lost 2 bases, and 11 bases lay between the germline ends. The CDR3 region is CASSWDIPNTEAFF. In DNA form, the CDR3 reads TGCGCCAGCAGCTGGGACATCCCTAACACTGAAGCTTTCTTT.

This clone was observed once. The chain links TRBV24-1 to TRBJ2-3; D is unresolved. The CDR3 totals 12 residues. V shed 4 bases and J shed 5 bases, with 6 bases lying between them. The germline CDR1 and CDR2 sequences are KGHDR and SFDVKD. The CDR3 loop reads CATSDPRDTQYF. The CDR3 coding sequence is TGTGCCACCAGTGACCCCCGAGATACGCAGTATTTT.

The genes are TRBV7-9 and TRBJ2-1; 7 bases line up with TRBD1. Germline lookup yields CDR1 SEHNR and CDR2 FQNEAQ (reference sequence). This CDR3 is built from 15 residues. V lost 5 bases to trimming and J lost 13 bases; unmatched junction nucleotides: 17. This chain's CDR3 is CASSPLDLTGARQFF. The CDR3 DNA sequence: TGTGCCAGCAGCCCGTTGGACCTAACAGGGGCGCGTCAGTTCTTC.

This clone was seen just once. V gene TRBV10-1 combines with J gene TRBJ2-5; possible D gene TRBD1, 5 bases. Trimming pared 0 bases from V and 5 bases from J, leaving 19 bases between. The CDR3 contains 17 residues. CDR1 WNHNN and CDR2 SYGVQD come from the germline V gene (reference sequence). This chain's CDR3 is CASSESIVTARGETQYF. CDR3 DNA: TGCGCCAGCAGTGAGTCGATTGTGACAGCCCGTGGGGAGACCCAGTACTTC.

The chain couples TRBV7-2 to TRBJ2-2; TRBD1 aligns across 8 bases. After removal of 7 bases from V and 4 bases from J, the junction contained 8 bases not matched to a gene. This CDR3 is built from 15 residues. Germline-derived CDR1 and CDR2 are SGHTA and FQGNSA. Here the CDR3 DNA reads TGTGCCAGCACCCCCCAGGGGGCGGTCACCGGGGAGCTGTTTTTT. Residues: CASTPQGAVTGELFF.

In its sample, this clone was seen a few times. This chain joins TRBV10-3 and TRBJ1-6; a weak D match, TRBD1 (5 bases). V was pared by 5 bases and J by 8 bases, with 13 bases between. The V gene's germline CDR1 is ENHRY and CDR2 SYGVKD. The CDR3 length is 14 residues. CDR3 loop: CAISQLGGDSPLHF. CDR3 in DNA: TGTGCCATCAGTCAACTCGGGGGAGATTCACCCCTCCACTTT.

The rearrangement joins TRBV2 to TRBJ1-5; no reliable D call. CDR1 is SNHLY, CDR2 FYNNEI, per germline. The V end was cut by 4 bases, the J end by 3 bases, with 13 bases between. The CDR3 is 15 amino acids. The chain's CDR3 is CASSAGPGFNQPQHF. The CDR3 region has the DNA TGTGCCAGCAGTGCAGGCCCAGGTTTCAATCAGCCCCAGCATTTT.

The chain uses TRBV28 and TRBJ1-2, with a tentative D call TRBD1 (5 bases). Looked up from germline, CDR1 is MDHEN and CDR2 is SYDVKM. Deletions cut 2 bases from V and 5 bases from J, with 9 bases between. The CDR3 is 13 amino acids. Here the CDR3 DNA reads TGTGCCAGCAGTTTAAGACAGATTTATGGCTACACCTTC. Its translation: CASSLRQIYGYTF.

The CDR3 loop is CAGSSGRGGTGELFF. The CDR3 DNA reads TGTGCCGGGAGTAGCGGGAGGGGTGGCACCGGGGAGCTGTTTTTT. J is TRBJ2-2 and V is TRBV3-1 (or the pseudogene TRBV3-2); 11 bases match TRBD2. V was clipped by 11 bases and J by 4 bases; unmatched bases: 9. The CDR3 consists of 15 residues. CDR1 and CDR2 (germline): LGHDT, YNNKEL (reference sequence).

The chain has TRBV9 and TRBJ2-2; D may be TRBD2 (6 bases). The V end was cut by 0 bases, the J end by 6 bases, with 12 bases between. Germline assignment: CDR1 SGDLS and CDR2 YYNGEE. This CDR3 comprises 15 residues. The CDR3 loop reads CASSVAGVSAGELFF. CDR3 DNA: TGTGCCAGCAGCGTAGCGGGAGTTTCGGCCGGGGAGCTGTTTTTT.